This TCR beta chain was sequenced for a study of OX40 agonist ivuxolimab in advanced cancers. Across the study: Males comprised around 80% of the group, whose mean age was approximately 60 years (range about 20 to 79). Study-wide results and limits: Clonal expansion from baseline to week 6 occurred in both CD4+ and CD8+ T cells.

As for this clone: Its target is not known.

The CDR3 covers 13 residues. V lost 3 bases and J lost 12; bases outside the gene matches: 11. In germline, CDR1 is SGHDT, CDR2 YYEEEE. The data were produced by immunoSEQ multiplex PCR, yet TCRdb's version contains in-frame clones alone and is incomplete. The sample has more than 40,000 clones, roughly four fifths seen once. The chain employs TRBV5-6 and TRBJ1-2; TRBD1 matches 7 bases. The sample here was CD4+ or CD8+ T cells sorted from blood, taken in a trial of the OX40 agonist ivuxolimab. The clonotype was recovered from an adult with an advanced solid tumor such as melanoma, head and neck, liver or kidney cancer. This CDR3 reads CASSWLEGATNTF. CDR3 coding DNA: TGTGCCAGCAGCTGGCTGGAGGGGGCTACGAACACCTTC. Drawing the rest from reference TRBV5-6 and TRBJ1-2, the complete variable domain is DAGVTQSPTHLIKTRGQQVTLRCSPKSGHDTVSWYQQALGQGPQFIFQYYEEEERQRGNFPDRFSGHQFPNYSSELNVNALLLGDSALYLCASSWLEGATNTFGSGTRLTVV.